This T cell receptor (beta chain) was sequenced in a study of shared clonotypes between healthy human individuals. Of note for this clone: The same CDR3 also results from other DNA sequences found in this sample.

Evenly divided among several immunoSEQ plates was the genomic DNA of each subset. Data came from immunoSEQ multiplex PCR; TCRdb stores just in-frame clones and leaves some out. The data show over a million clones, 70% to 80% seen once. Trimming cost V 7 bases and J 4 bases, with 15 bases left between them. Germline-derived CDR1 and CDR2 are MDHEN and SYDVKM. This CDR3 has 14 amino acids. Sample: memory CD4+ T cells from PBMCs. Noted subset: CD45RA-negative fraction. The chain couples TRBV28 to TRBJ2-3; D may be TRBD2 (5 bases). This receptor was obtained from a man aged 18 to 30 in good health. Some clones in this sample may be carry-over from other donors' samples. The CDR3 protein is CASTPGSRADTQYF. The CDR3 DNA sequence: TGTGCCAGCACTCCGGGGTCACGAGCAGATACGCAGTATTTT.